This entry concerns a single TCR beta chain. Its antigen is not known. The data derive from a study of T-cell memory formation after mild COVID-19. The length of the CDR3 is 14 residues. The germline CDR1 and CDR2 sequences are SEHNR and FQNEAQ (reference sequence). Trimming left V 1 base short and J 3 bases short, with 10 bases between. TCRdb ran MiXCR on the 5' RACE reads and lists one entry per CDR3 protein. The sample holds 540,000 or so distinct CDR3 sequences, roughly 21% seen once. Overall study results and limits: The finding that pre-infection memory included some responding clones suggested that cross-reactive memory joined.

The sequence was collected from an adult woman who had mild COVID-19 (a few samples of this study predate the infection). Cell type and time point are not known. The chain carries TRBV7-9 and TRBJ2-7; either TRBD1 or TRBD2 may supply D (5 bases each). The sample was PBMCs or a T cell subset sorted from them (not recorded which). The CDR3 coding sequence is TGTGCCAGCAGCTTAGAACGGGGCCACTACGAGCAGTACTTC. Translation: CASSLERGHYEQYF.